Following are 15 T cell receptor beta chains from one sample sequenced in a study of blood T cell repertoires in COVID-19. Here immunoSEQ multiplex PCR was the method, and the copy in TCRdb shows in-frame clones only, minus some. Of about 260,000 clones in the sample, around 90% were seen once. Sample: peripheral blood. Receptor source: a human donor in a cohort sampled during active COVID-19.

The CDR3 nucleotides are TGCGCCAGCAGTGAGTCCCCTTCCCCCGGGAAAAACATTCAGTACTTC. Translation gives CASSESPSPGKNIQYF. The V call is TRBV10-1, the J call TRBJ2-4, with unresolved D. Per germline, CDR1 WNHNN and CDR2 SYGVQD (reference sequence). V lost 0 bases and J 4 bases, leaving 13 bases between the germline ends. This CDR3 is built from 16 residues.

CDR3 DNA sequence: TGTGCCAGTAGTCCAGGTGACATTCCCAATCAGCCCCAGCATTTT. Translation: CASSPGDIPNQPQHF. The J gene is TRBJ1-5, the V gene TRBV19, with D unclear. Germline lookup yields CDR1 LNHDA and CDR2 SQIVND (reference sequence). V was clipped by 5 bases and J by 3 bases, with 14 bases between them. The CDR3 is 15 amino acids.

This clone came up a few times. The DNA of the CDR3 is TGTGCCACCCCGCAGGGGGCAGCTAATGAAAAACTGTTTTTT. Translating it yields CATPQGAANEKLFF. V usage is TRBV6-5 and J usage is TRBJ1-4; 8 bases agree with TRBD1. Germline V gene sequence: CDR1 MNHEY, CDR2 SVGAGI. The CDR3 runs 14 residues. The V segment lost 10 bases and the J segment 3 bases; nucleotides outside the gene matches: 7.

This clone was picked up one time. The J gene is TRBJ2-4, the V gene TRBV5-4; D uncertain. The V end was cut by 9 bases, the J end by 1 base, with 11 bases between. Per germline, CDR1 SGHNT and CDR2 YYREEE (reference sequence). This CDR3 spans 13 amino acids. CDR3 sequence (DNA): TGTGCCACCTACAGTTTCGCCAAAAACATTCAGTACTTC. Residues: CATYSFAKNIQYF.

This clone came up a few times. The rearrangement uses TRBV4-1 and TRBJ1-2; D unclear. The germline V and J ends were trimmed by 0 bases and 3 bases, with 8 bases remaining between them. The V gene's germline CDR1 is MGHRA and CDR2 YSYEKL. This CDR3 region has 14 residues. CDR3 loop: CASSQEYRDYGYTF. The CDR3 nucleotides are TGCGCCAGCAGCCAAGAGTACAGAGACTATGGCTACACCTTC.

This clone was seen a single time. The V gene is TRBV6-5, the J gene TRBJ2-7, with 11 bases identical to TRBD2. Per germline, CDR1 MNHEY and CDR2 SVGAGI. This CDR3 has 15 amino acids. The V segment lost 8 bases and the J segment 1 base; nucleotides outside the gene matches: 7. The CDR3 reads CASLPGTSGSYEQYF. DNA of the CDR3: TGTGCCAGCCTACCCGGGACTAGCGGTTCCTACGAGCAGTACTTC.

This rearrangement joins TRBV7-6 to TRBJ2-1, with 8 bases lining up with TRBD2. The CDR3 sequence is 16 residues long. With 7 bases clipped from V and 1 base from J, the junction kept 9 bases outside the gene matches. CDR1 is SGHVS, CDR2 FNYEAQ, per germline. The CDR3: CASNPLAGGSYNEQFF. DNA of the CDR3: TGTGCCAGCAACCCCCTGGCGGGGGGTTCCTACAATGAGCAGTTCTTC.

The rearrangement links TRBV12-3 or TRBV12-4 to TRBJ2-7, with TRBD2 matching over 8 bases. This CDR3 spans 13 amino acids. V shed 6 bases and J 3 bases; nucleotides not matched to a gene: 4. The CDR3 nucleotides are TGTGCCAGCAGGAGAACTAGCGGCTACGAGCAGTACTTC. Its translation is CASRRTSGYEQYF.

V usage is TRBV7-2 and J usage is TRBJ2-2; 9 bases agree with TRBD2. The V segment lost 5 bases and the J segment 4 bases; nucleotides outside the gene matches: 8. The CDR3 has 16 residues. Germline-derived CDR1 and CDR2 are SGHTA and FQGNSA. CDR3 loop: CASSPGLARLTGELFF. CDR3 in DNA: TGTGCCAGCAGCCCAGGACTAGCGAGACTCACCGGGGAGCTGTTTTTT.

This clone turned up a few times. V is TRBV28 and J is TRBJ2-1; TRBD2 matches at 8 bases. V gave up 7 bases and J gave up 5 bases; unmatched junction bases: 10. The CDR3 contains 15 residues. Germline V CDR1 and CDR2: MDHEN, SYDVKM. In DNA, the CDR3 is TGTGCCAGCATGGGCAGCGGGAGTATCAACAATGAGCAGTTCTTC. It specifies CASMGSGSINNEQFF.

The chain couples TRBV3-1 (or the pseudogene TRBV3-2) to TRBJ2-7; 7 nucleotides align to TRBD2. The germline V gene encodes CDR1 LGHDT and CDR2 YNNKEL (reference sequence). Trimming cost V 2 bases and J 5 bases; bases outside gene matches: 9. CDR3 length: 15 amino acids. CDR3 coding DNA: TGTGCCAGCAGCCAAAGATGGGACTACGGAGACGAGCAGTACTTC. It specifies CASSQRWDYGDEQYF.

Of note for this clone: Other DNA sequences of this sample code for an identical CDR3. V usage is TRBV7-9 and J usage is TRBJ1-2; unclear D gene. The V gene lost 1 base and the J gene lost 2 bases, with 8 bases spanning the gap. This CDR3 has 14 residues. Germline V gives CDR1 SEHNR, CDR2 FQNEAQ (reference sequence). The CDR3 DNA is TGTGCCAGCAGCTTAGGCGGAAGCAACTATGGCTACACCTTC. Translation: CASSLGGSNYGYTF.

This clone has just one count. The V gene is TRBV28, the J gene TRBJ1-1, with 7 bases fitting TRBD1. V was pared by 3 bases and J by 11 bases, with 9 bases of the junction left unmatched. The CDR3 totals 13 residues. Germline-derived CDR1 and CDR2 are MDHEN and SYDVKM. In DNA form, the CDR3 reads TGTGCCAGCAGTTTGGGGACAGTAAACTCGGCTTTCTTT. As protein: CASSLGTVNSAFF.

This clone was seen repeatedly, ten times or more. The CDR3 DNA follows: TGTGCCAGCAGCTTCCTGACAGGGGTCGGGCAAGAGACCCAGTACTTC. Its protein product is CASSFLTGVGQETQYF. The gene calls are TRBV5-8 and TRBJ2-5; 8 bases are shared with TRBD1. The CDR3 has 16 residues. Trimming cost V 2 bases and J 2 bases; bases outside gene matches: 8. CDR1 and CDR2 (germline): SGHTS, YDEGEE. Using reference TRBV5-8 and TRBJ2-5 for the parts outside the CDR3, the full variable domain is EAGVTQSPTHLIKTRGQQATLRCSPISGHTSVYWYQQALGLGLQFLLWYDEGEERNRGNFPPRFSGRQFPNYSSELNVNALELEDSALYLCASSFLTGVGQETQYFGPGTRLLVL.

This chain uses TRBV9 with TRBJ1-3; 7 positions match TRBD1. Germline assignment: CDR1 SGDLS and CDR2 YYNGEE. V was clipped by 1 base and J by 0 bases; unmatched bases: 7. The CDR3 is 17 amino acids. CDR3 sequence: CASSVLGGGLSGNTIYF. CDR3 DNA sequence: TGTGCCAGCAGCGTACTAGGAGGGGGCCTCTCTGGAAACACCATATATTTT.